Sequencing of this T cell receptor (beta chain) was carried out in a study of PD-1 blockade in mismatch repair-deficient tumors. Generated by immunoSEQ multiplex PCR, the TCRdb table keeps only in-frame clones and is missing some. The sample contains about 38,000 clones, about four fifths of which appear only once. J was trimmed by 3 bases and V by 2 bases; bases with no gene match: 7. The CDR3 runs 16 residues. The V gene's germline CDR1 is MNHEY and CDR2 SMNVEV (reference sequence). TCRs were sequenced from a few patients responding to pembrolizumab. The sequenced sample was peripheral blood, obtained 4 weeks after starting pembrolizumab. The origin of this receptor is an adult with mismatch repair-deficient cancer. The chain is built from TRBV27 and TRBJ2-3, with 8 positions matching TRBD2. In nucleotides, the CDR3 is TGTGCCAGCAGTTTACTCAGCGGGAGATGGACAGATACGCAGTATTTT. It codes for CASSLLSGRWTDTQYF.